These 19 T cell receptor beta chains came from one sample sequenced in a study of T cell repertoires in cytomegalovirus infection. TCRdb re-analysed the reads in MiXCR, keeping a single row per CDR3 protein. The table shows about 180,000 distinct CDR3 sequences, with about 18% occurring only once. Sequences were obtained from CD8+ T cells from PBMCs. The receptors originated from a human donor in good health (CMV status not recorded). Some clones in this sample may be carry-over from other donors' samples.

The J gene is TRBJ1-5, the V gene TRBV6-2 or TRBV6-3; D is uncertain. V lost 0 bases and J 2 bases, leaving 5 bases between the germline ends. Germline V CDR1 and CDR2: MNHEY, SVGEGT. The CDR3 consists of 14 residues. The DNA of the CDR3 is TGTGCCAGCAGTTACTCGAATGGCAATCAGCCCCAGCATTTT. Translation: CASSYSNGNQPQHF.

A few counts support this clonotype. This chain links TRBV7-2 with TRBJ2-5; D may be TRBD2 (6 bases). V shed 4 bases and J shed 1 base, with 10 bases lying between them. Germline-derived CDR1 and CDR2 are SGHTA and FQGNSA. The CDR3 runs 14 residues. CDR3 residues: CASSYGGTQETQYF. As DNA, the CDR3 is TGTGCCAGCAGCTATGGGGGGACCCAAGAGACCCAGTACTTC.

This clonotype was counted between two and nine times. This chain connects TRBV6-5 to TRBJ2-1, with 9 positions matching TRBD2. J gave up 4 bases and V 5 bases, and 3 bases lay outside the gene matches. Germline CDR1 reads MNHEY; CDR2 reads SVGAGI. The CDR3 loop spans 14 amino acids. The CDR3 region has the DNA TGTGCCAGCAGTCAAAGCGGGGGGTACAATGAGCAGTTCTTC. This gives the protein CASSQSGGYNEQFF.

Sample share makes this clonotype medium-sized. This chain connects TRBV7-3 to TRBJ1-1; the match to TRBD1 covers 9 bases. The CDR3 length is 14 residues. Germline V gives CDR1 SGHTA, CDR2 FQGTGA. The ends lost 5 bases at V and 7 bases at J; junction bases unmatched: 8. CDR3 amino acids: CASSRGQGRGEAFF. The CDR3 nucleotides are TGTGCCAGCAGCCGTGGACAGGGGAGAGGTGAAGCTTTCTTT.

This clonotype was counted between two and nine times. The chain has TRBV7-8 and TRBJ2-7, with 8 bases lining up with TRBD1. The CDR3 is 16 amino acids. V lost 3 bases and J lost 2; bases outside the gene matches: 9. Germline-derived CDR1 and CDR2 are SGHVS and FQNEAQ. The CDR3 loop reads CASSFYPGQDTYEQYF. In DNA, the CDR3 is TGTGCCAGCAGCTTCTACCCGGGACAGGATACCTACGAGCAGTACTTC.

V is TRBV29-1 and J is TRBJ1-2, with D perhaps matching TRBD1 (5 bases). CDR3 size: 11 residues. Germline CDR1 SQVTM, CDR2 ANQGSEA. The DNA of the CDR3 is TGCACGGTCGAGGGACGCTATGGCTACACCTTC. Translation: CTVEGRYGYTF.

This clonotype has only a few counts. V is TRBV12-3 or TRBV12-4 and J is TRBJ1-2, with 7 positions matching TRBD1. The CDR3 length is 16 residues. With 6 bases clipped from V and 3 bases from J, the junction kept 13 bases outside the gene matches. CDR3 DNA sequence: TGTGCCAGCAGCTTCACCTTCCACAGGGGAGACTATGGCTACACCTTC. This sequence encodes CASSFTFHRGDYGYTF.

The rearrangement uses TRBV29-1 and TRBJ1-2; 8 nucleotides line up with TRBD1. The CDR3 runs to 14 residues. Germline V lookup: CDR1 SQVTM, CDR2 ANQGSEA. J lost 2 bases, V lost 7 bases, and 9 bases had no gene match. The CDR3 region has the DNA TGCAGCGGGGGAAGGACAGGGACGAACTATGGCTACACCTTC. Translating it yields CSGGRTGTNYGYTF.

The V call is TRBV14, the J call TRBJ2-3; tentatively, D is TRBD1 or TRBD2 (5 bases each). The germline V and J ends were trimmed by 3 bases and 4 bases, with 14 bases remaining between them. Germline loops: CDR1 SGHDN, CDR2 FVKESK. This CDR3 has 15 residues. CDR3 amino acids: CASSHSTGAPDTQYF. The CDR3 DNA sequence: TGTGCCAGCAGCCACTCGACCGGGGCCCCAGATACGCAGTATTTT.

DNA of the CDR3: TGTGCCAGCGTAGGGACTCTCCAAGAGACCCAGTACTTC. Translation: CASVGTLQETQYF. V is TRBV7-6 and J is TRBJ2-5; possible D gene TRBD2, 6 bases. Germline CDR1 and CDR2: SGHVS and FNYEAQ. The V and J ends lost 8 bases and 1 base respectively, with 11 bases between them. The CDR3 contains 13 residues.

This clonotype was seen a handful of times. The chain is built from TRBV6-2 or TRBV6-3 and TRBJ1-5, with a weak D call TRBD1 (5 bases). V dropped 2 bases and J dropped 6 bases, with 11 bases sitting between them. From germline, CDR1 is MNHEY and CDR2 SVGEGT. This CDR3 has 14 residues. The CDR3, as DNA: TGTGCCAGCAGTTACGGCCAGGGAGCTCAGCCCCAGCATTTT. It translates to CASSYGQGAQPQHF.

The rearrangement uses TRBV7-6 and TRBJ2-1, with 9 bases fitting TRBD1. Germline trimming cut 1 base from V and 7 bases from J; bases unmatched to any gene: 8. Germline V lookup: CDR1 SGHVS, CDR2 FNYEAQ. The CDR3 is 16 amino acids. CDR3 nucleotides: TGTGCCAGCAGCTTAGTAGCAGGGGACAGGGTAAATGAGCAGTTCTTC. As protein: CASSLVAGDRVNEQFF.

V usage is TRBV7-6 and J usage is TRBJ2-5, with TRBD1 matching over 9 bases. The CDR3 consists of 16 residues. Looked up from germline, CDR1 is SGHVS and CDR2 is FNYEAQ. Trimming at V came to 5 bases and at J to 2 bases, leaving 9 bases not matched to a gene. CDR3 bases: TGTGCCAGCAGCCGCCGGACAGGGGAGCCACAAGAGACCCAGTACTTC. It codes for CASSRRTGEPQETQYF.

The V call is TRBV24-1, the J call TRBJ2-1; a possible D gene is TRBD1 (6 bases). The V gene's germline CDR1 is KGHDR and CDR2 SFDVKD. V lost 10 bases, J lost 0 bases, and 15 bases lay in between. This CDR3 region has 15 residues. CDR3 in amino acids: CATNSGEGSYNEQFF. CDR3 sequence (DNA): TGTGCCACAAACTCAGGGGAAGGCTCCTACAATGAGCAGTTCTTC.

This clonotype was counted a few times. The CDR3 region is CASSLETGETQYF. In nucleotides, the CDR3 is TGTGCCAGCAGCTTAGAGACAGGGGAGACCCAGTACTTC. The V call is TRBV7-9, the J call TRBJ2-5; 7 positions agree with TRBD1. The CDR3 is 13 residues long. The V gene end was trimmed by 1 base and the J gene end by 5 bases; junction bases not matched to a gene: 1. Germline lookup yields CDR1 SEHNR and CDR2 FQNEAQ (reference sequence).

Only a few counts were recorded for this clonotype. The V gene is TRBV7-9, the J gene TRBJ1-5, with D maybe TRBD1 (6 bases). V was pared by 5 bases and J by 1 base, with 15 bases between. The CDR3 is 16 amino acids. Germline assignment: CDR1 SEHNR and CDR2 FQNEAQ (reference sequence). CDR3 sequence: CASSQSKGQSNQPQHF. CDR3 coding DNA: TGTGCCAGCAGCCAAAGCAAAGGACAGAGCAATCAGCCCCAGCATTTT.

This sequence joins TRBV29-1 and TRBJ1-2; a weak D match, TRBD1 (6 bases). Trimming stripped 6 bases from V and 8 bases from J, with 16 bases between. The CDR3 is 12 residues long. Germline V lookup: CDR1 SQVTM, CDR2 ANQGSEA. CDR3 DNA: TGCAGCGTCATGTCAGGGGTCGGCGGCTACACCTTC. It translates to CSVMSGVGGYTF.

In its sample, this clonotype was seen once. This clone may be a read error of a much larger clone one base away. The V call is TRBV20-1, the J call TRBJ1-2; D gene unclear. CDR1 is DFQATT and CDR2 is SNEGSKA in the germline V gene (reference sequence). Deletions cut 0 bases from V and 8 bases from J, with 19 bases between. The CDR3 length is 15 residues. CDR3 region: CSARESGINRLGYTF. The CDR3, as DNA: TGCAGTGCTAGAGAATCGGGAATAAATAGACTAGGCTACACCTTC.

This clonotype came up a few times. The junction and the germline gene differ at one end; a read error may be behind it. V usage is TRBV20-1 and J usage is TRBJ1-5; weak D call: TRBD1 (6 bases). Germline CDR1 DFQATT, CDR2 SNEGSKA (reference sequence). CDR3 length equals 13 residues. CDR3 amino acids: CSAEQGLGQLQHF. For the CDR3, the DNA is TGCAGTGCTGAACAGGGTCTCGGGCAGCTCCAGCATTTT.